The rows below give T cell receptor beta chains drawn from one sample of a study of T cell responses to AZD1222 COVID-19 vaccine. Clones were sequenced by immunoSEQ multiplex PCR, and TCRdb holds only the in-frame ones, with some missing. The profile covers about 140,000 clones, with roughly 90% appearing a single time and 4% to 5.5% taken by the ten largest. Sequencing was performed on peripheral blood, taken on day 0 of AZD1222 vaccination. The origin of the receptors is an adult in good health. Both conserved end residues are part of each CDR3. Each record gives: J gene, clone size, V gene, D gene, CDR3 DNA, CDR3 protein. A D gene is named only where the DNA matches it firmly. Clone size is not always given. Where it is, it says once, few, many or a class for expanded clones.

TRBJ2-4,NA,TRBV15,NA,TGTGCCACCAGCAGAGCCGAGGGTCCCAAAAACATTCAGTACTTC,CATSRAEGPKNIQYF
TRBJ1-1,NA,TRBV7-9,NA,TGTGCCAGCAGCTTTAGGGGGGCGGAGAACACTGAAGCTTTCTTT,CASSFRGAENTEAFF
TRBJ2-2,NA,TRBV5-4,TRBD2,TGTGCCAGCAGCAGGAAGGGAGGGCCCACCGGGGAGCTGTTTTTT,CASSRKGGPTGELFF
TRBJ2-2,NA,TRBV28,NA,TGTGCCAGCAGTTCCCCCAGGGCCGTCACCGGGGAGCTGTTTTTT,CASSSPRAVTGELFF
TRBJ2-2,NA,TRBV7-9,TRBD2,TGTGCCAGCAGCCCATTTGGGGGGGAGAACACCGGGGAGCTGTTTTTT,CASSPFGGENTGELFF
TRBJ1-5,NA,TRBV19,NA,TGTGCCAGTAGTGCCGGGGCGTACGATCAGCCCCAGCATTTT,CASSAGAYDQPQHF
TRBJ1-1,NA,TRBV19,NA,TGTGCCAGTAGTATAGCACGGGGGAACACTGAAGCTTTCTTT,CASSIARGNTEAFF
TRBJ1-1,NA,TRBV3-1/TRBV3-2,TRBD1,TGTGCCAGCAGCCATACAGGGGGCACTGAAGCTTTCTTT,CASSHTGGTEAFF
TRBJ1-6,NA,TRBV27,TRBD1,TGTGCCAGCAGTGAGACAGGGGGCGCGTCACCCCTCCACTTT,CASSETGGASPLHF
TRBJ2-1,NA,TRBV2,TRBD2,TGTGCCAGCAGCCCTGACCCTCAGGCTAGCGGGGGGGACAATGAGCAGTTCTTC,CASSPDPQASGGDNEQFF
TRBJ2-3,once,TRBV5-1,NA,TGCGCCAGCACGGGACAAGGGTTGTCGCAGTATTTT,CASTGQGLSQYF
TRBJ1-1,once,TRBV7-9,NA,TGTGCCAGCAGCTTAGCGCGGCCCCACACTGAAGCTTTCTTT,CASSLARPHTEAFF
TRBJ1-5,NA,TRBV19,NA,TGTGCCAGTAGTATGAGGCCCCTTAAAAATCAGCCCCAGCATTTT,CASSMRPLKNQPQHF
TRBJ1-2,NA,TRBV7-8,NA,TGTGCCAGCAGCCTATATAACAGGGAAGTGGGCTACACCTTC,CASSLYNREVGYTF
TRBJ2-1,NA,TRBV19,TRBD2,TGTGCCAGTAGTACGGGGCCCGGGAGGGTGTCCTACAATGAGCAGTTCTTC,CASSTGPGRVSYNEQFF
TRBJ2-1,once,TRBV18,NA,TGTGCCAGCTCACCACCGCAGGGGCAGGAGCAGTTCTTC,CASSPPQGQEQFF
TRBJ2-7,once,TRBV5-1,TRBD1,TGCGCCAGCAGCAACCGGGACAGGGGGTCCTACGAGCAGTACTTC,CASSNRDRGSYEQYF
TRBJ2-3,NA,TRBV24-1,NA,TGTGCCACCAGTCAAAACAGGGAAGGCACAGATACGCAGTATTTT,CATSQNREGTDTQYF
TRBJ2-1,NA,TRBV27,TRBD2,TGTGCCAGCAGTTTACTAGCGGGAGGTAGTGGGGGCAATGAGCAGTTCTTC,CASSLLAGGSGGNEQFF
TRBJ2-1,NA,TRBV18,TRBD1,TGTGCCAGCTCACGGGACAGGGTTACCTACAATGAGCAGTTCTTC,CASSRDRVTYNEQFF
TRBJ2-4,once,TRBV10-3,NA,TGTGCCATCAGTGGGACCGGGCAGGGCAAAAACATTCAGTACTTC,CAISGTGQGKNIQYF
TRBJ1-5,NA,TRBV2,NA,TGTGCCAGCAGCTCAGGACAGAGCAATCAGCCCCAGCATTTT,CASSSGQSNQPQHF
TRBJ1-1,NA,TRBV5-4,NA,TGTGCCAGCAGCCGGACCGTAGTACAGAACACTGAAGCTTTCTTT,CASSRTVVQNTEAFF
TRBJ2-1,NA,TRBV19,NA,TGTGCCAGTAGTATGAGATCCGGGAATGAGCAGTTCTTC,CASSMRSGNEQFF
TRBJ2-7,NA,TRBV5-1,NA,TGCGCCAGCAGTTCGGAAAGCATCTACGAGCAGTACTTC,CASSSESIYEQYF
TRBJ1-5,NA,TRBV20-1,NA,TGCAGTGCTAGTGTACGACAGAGCAATCAGCCCCAGCATTTT,CSASVRQSNQPQHF
TRBJ1-4,NA,TRBV2,TRBD1,TGTGCCAGCATTTCGGACAGGGTTGACGGAAAACTGTTTTTT,CASISDRVDGKLFF
TRBJ1-2,NA,TRBV20-1,TRBD1,TGCAGTGCTAGTTTAGCACAGGGGTTGGGTGGCTACACCTTC,CSASLAQGLGGYTF
TRBJ2-3,NA,TRBV4-2,NA,TGTGCCAGCAGCCAAGATCCTAGGGCCTACACAGATACGCAGTATTTT,CASSQDPRAYTDTQYF
TRBJ1-2,once,TRBV7-8,NA,TGTGCCAGCAGCCGGACCCGAGGCGATGGCTACACCTTC,CASSRTRGDGYTF
TRBJ1-2,few,TRBV28,NA,TGTGCCTCGACAAACGCTGATAACTATGGCTACACCTTC,CASTNADNYGYTF
TRBJ1-2,NA,TRBV14,NA,TGTGCCAGCAGCCAGGGACGACAGGACTATGGCTACACCTTC,CASSQGRQDYGYTF
TRBJ1-4,NA,TRBV5-1,TRBD1,TGCGCCAGCAGCCGGGACAGCCCAACTGGTAATGAAAAACTGTTTTTT,CASSRDSPTGNEKLFF
TRBJ1-6,NA,TRBV6-5,NA,TGTGCCAGCAGCCTGGGAGTTGCGGATTCACCCCTCCACTTT,CASSLGVADSPLHF
TRBJ2-7,NA,TRBV10-3,NA,TGTGCCATCAGTCTGGGCCAATCCTACGAGCAGTACTTC,CAISLGQSYEQYF
TRBJ2-7,NA,TRBV15,NA,TGTGCCACCAGCAGAGATCTGTCGGACAGTGGAGCCTACGAGCAGTACTTC,CATSRDLSDSGAYEQYF
TRBJ2-4,NA,TRBV7-9,TRBD2,TGTGCCAGCAGCTTGGGGACTAGCGTTTCCAAAAACATTCAGTACTTC,CASSLGTSVSKNIQYF
TRBJ1-1,NA,TRBV29-1,NA,TGCAGCGTTGAGATCGGGATGAACACTGAAGCTTTCTTT,CSVEIGMNTEAFF
TRBJ2-2,NA,TRBV28,TRBD2,TGTGCCAGCAGTCCTTTAGGCGGGAGGGCTCGAACCGGGGAGCTGTTTTTT,CASSPLGGRARTGELFF
TRBJ2-5,NA,TRBV11-2,NA,TGTGCCAGCAGCTTAGTGGGGGAAGAGACCCAGTACTTC,CASSLVGEETQYF
TRBJ2-4,NA,TRBV7-2,TRBD2,TGTGCCAGCAGCCCGGCCCCCCTAGCGGGGGGGCAAAACATTCAGTACTTC,CASSPAPLAGGQNIQYF
TRBJ2-5,NA,TRBV28,NA,TGTGCCAGCAGTTTTCGTGCGACTGTACAAGAGACCCAGTACTTC,CASSFRATVQETQYF
TRBJ1-5,few,TRBV2,NA,TGTGCCAGCAGGGAGGGTTCGGGGGACGGCGTCAATCAGCCCCAGCATTTT,CASREGSGDGVNQPQHF
TRBJ1-2,NA,TRBV3-1/TRBV3-2,TRBD1,TGTGCCAGCAGCCCCAGGGGGAGCTATGGCTACACCTTC,CASSPRGSYGYTF
TRBJ1-4,NA,TRBV3-1/TRBV3-2,NA,TGTACCAGCAGTAAGTCAGGCTGGGGGGAAAAACTGTTTTTT,CTSSKSGWGEKLFF
TRBJ1-2,NA,TRBV24-1,TRBD1,TGTGCCACCAGTGAGACAGGGGATGGCTACACCTTC,CATSETGDGYTF
TRBJ1-6,NA,TRBV10-1,NA,TGCGCCAGCAGGATGGATGTAAATTCACCCCTCCACTTT,CASRMDVNSPLHF
TRBJ2-1,NA,TRBV6-1,NA,TGTGCCAGCAGTGAAGTCGGACAGAACAATGAGCAGTTCTTC,CASSEVGQNNEQFF
TRBJ2-2,NA,TRBV5-4,NA,TGTGCCAGCAGCTTGCGGGGTTCGGGTAGTACCGGGGAGCTGTTTTTT,CASSLRGSGSTGELFF
TRBJ2-7,NA,TRBV2,NA,TGTGCCAGCAGCCTCCCCAGAAGCCGGGTTACAGACTACGAGCAGTACTTC,CASSLPRSRVTDYEQYF
TRBJ2-7,NA,TRBV18,NA,TGTGCCAGCTCACCCGACAGGAACCACGAGCAGTACTTC,CASSPDRNHEQYF
TRBJ1-2,NA,TRBV7-8,TRBD1,TGTGCCAGCAGCCCAACAGGGGGCGCCGATGGCTACACCTTC,CASSPTGGADGYTF
TRBJ1-2,NA,TRBV7-8,NA,TGTGCCAGCAGCCCATTAGTGGGGGGTGGCTATGGCTACACCTTC,CASSPLVGGGYGYTF
TRBJ1-1,NA,TRBV6-5,NA,TGTGCCAGCAGGTTCTTTACGAACACTGAAGCTTTCTTT,CASRFFTNTEAFF
TRBJ2-1,NA,TRBV7-9,TRBD2,TGTGCCAGCAGCTTAGCGGGGACTAGCAATGAGCAGTTCTTC,CASSLAGTSNEQFF
TRBJ1-1,NA,TRBV7-2,TRBD1,TGTGCCAGCAGCCCTCGGGACAGGGAAAAAACTGAAGCTTTCTTT,CASSPRDREKTEAFF
TRBJ1-1,NA,TRBV7-9,NA,TGTGCCAGCAGCTTAGTTGATCTGGGCAGGAACACTGAAGCTTTCTTT,CASSLVDLGRNTEAFF
TRBJ1-1,NA,TRBV6-6,NA,TGTGCCAGCGGGGAAATGGACGGACAGAACACTGAAGCTTTCTTT,CASGEMDGQNTEAFF
TRBJ1-3,few,TRBV4-1,NA,TGCGCCAGCAGCCTGGACTACGGGACGACAGGAAACACCATATATTTT,CASSLDYGTTGNTIYF